These 15 T cell receptor beta chains came from one sample sequenced in a study of blood T cells in healthy people across ages (dated by TCRdb to the mid-2010s). Library creation used 5' RACE. Reads for this sample came from an Illumina HiSeq 2500. A second PCR of about 6 to 12 cycles was run with a J-beta primer mix and a sample-barcoded 5' primer. TCRdb reprocessed the public reads (quality trimming at Q25 with fastp, clone calling with MiXCR) and kept in-frame beta chains. A single entry per CDR3 protein holds the most common genes and DNA from its merged rows. This sample comprises roughly 720,000 distinct CDR3 sequences, around half of them detected only once. The biggest ten clones account for approximately 40% of the sample. What was sequenced was blood. Every receptor here comes from a man at least 80 years old in good health.

This clonotype appeared a few times. This chain joins TRBV3-1 and TRBJ2-5; TRBD2 might be the D (5 bases). The CDR3 loop spans 12 amino acids. The V gene's germline CDR1 is LGHDT and CDR2 YNNKEL (reference sequence). V was trimmed by 3 bases and J by 12 bases, leaving 14 bases between them. CDR3 coding DNA: TGTGCCAGCAGCCAGGCGGACTCTATGAAGTACTTC. Encoded protein: CASSQADSMKYF.

The chain is built from TRBV5-1 and TRBJ2-4; 12 nucleotides align to TRBD2. Judging by the DNA end, TRBJ2-7 fits better; the J call may be wrong. This CDR3 is built from 19 residues. Germline CDR1 and CDR2: SGHRS and YFSETQ. The CDR3 DNA is TGCGCCAGCAGCCCGGGTTTCGCTCGACTAGCGGGAGATCGGTACGAGCAGTACTTC. Residues: CASSPGFARLAGDRYEQYF.

In nucleotides, the CDR3 is TGCAGTGCTAGAGATCCGGAGGGCGGGACGGGCTACGAGCAGTACTTC. This codes for CSARDPEGGTGYEQYF. V and J are TRBV20-1 and TRBJ2-7, with D maybe TRBD2 (6 bases). Looked up from germline, CDR1 is DFQATT and CDR2 is SNEGSKA (reference sequence). With 0 bases removed from V and 3 bases from J, the gap between germline ends came to 18 bases. CDR3 length: 16 amino acids.

This clonotype was detected a few times. V usage is TRBV12-5 and J usage is TRBJ1-2, with D perhaps matching TRBD1 (6 bases). The germline CDR1 and CDR2 sequences are LGHNT and FRNRAP. The CDR3 sequence is 15 residues long. V lost 5 bases, J lost 5 bases, and 18 bases lay in between. The CDR3 is CASGRSLTGTYGYTF. CDR3 sequence (DNA): TGTGCTAGTGGTCGTTCCCTCACAGGGACGTATGGCTACACCTTC.

On this clonotype: The junction and the germline gene differ at one end; a read error may be behind it. The rearrangement uses TRBV29-1 and TRBJ1-5, with a possible D match to TRBD1 (5 bases). Germline CDR1 and CDR2: SQVTM and ANQGSEA. CDR3 length: 15 amino acids. CDR3 coding DNA: TGCAGCGTTGTGGGGGGGAAAGGCAGCAATCCGCCCCAGCATTTT. It encodes CSVVGGKGSNPPQHF. Together with reference TRBV29-1 and TRBJ1-5, the CDR3 gives the full variable domain: SAVISQKPSRDICQRGTSLTIQCQVDSQVTMMFWYRQQPGQSLTLIATANQGSEATYESGFVIDKFPISRPNLTFSTLTVSNMSPEDSSIYLCSVVGGKGSNPPQHFGDGTRLSIL.

This clonotype came up a few times. This chain connects TRBV28 to TRBJ2-5, with 7 bases that match TRBD1. CDR3 length equals 14 residues. Trimming took 7 bases from V and 2 from J; bases not matched to a gene: 7. The germline V gene has CDR1 MDHEN and CDR2 SYDVKM. The CDR3 region has the DNA TGTGCCAGCACCAACAGGGGTCTACAAGAGACCCAGTACTTC. It codes for CASTNRGLQETQYF.

Here the CDR3 reads CASSTSDANNSPLHF. The DNA of the CDR3 is TGCGCCAGCAGCACCTCGGACGCCAATAATTCACCCCTCCACTTT. V usage is TRBV5-1 and J usage is TRBJ1-6; D gene uncertain. V shed 4 bases and J shed 5 bases, with 13 bases lying between them. Germline V gene lookup returns CDR1 SGHRS and CDR2 YFSETQ. The CDR3 consists of 15 residues.

The chain uses TRBV6-2 or TRBV6-3 and TRBJ1-2, with D unclear. The CDR3 is made up of 15 amino acids. The V gene lost 6 bases and the J gene lost 7 bases, with 21 bases spanning the gap. CDR1 and CDR2 from the germline V gene are MNHEY and SVGEGT. The CDR3 DNA reads as TGTGCCAGCAGAGAACCTAGTTCCCGCTTCCCTGGCTACACCTTC. It codes for CASREPSSRFPGYTF.

Written as DNA, the CDR3 is TGTGCCAGCAGCTCGCATAGCGGGAGGGGAATCAATGAGCAGTTCTTC. Translation gives CASSSHSGRGINEQFF. The V call is TRBV11-2, the J call TRBJ2-1; 11 bases fit TRBD2. Germline V CDR1 and CDR2: SGHAT, FQNNGV. This CDR3 comprises 16 residues. V lost 4 bases and J lost 6; bases outside the gene matches: 8.

This clonotype was counted between two and nine times. The chain's CDR3 is CASSLLAGETDTQYF. Here the CDR3 DNA reads TGTGCCAGCAGTTTGTTGGCGGGAGAGACAGATACGCAGTATTTT. The V call is TRBV12-3 or TRBV12-4, the J call TRBJ2-3, with TRBD2 identical over 7 bases. V was pared by 3 bases and J by 3 bases, with 6 bases of the junction left unmatched. This CDR3 is built from 15 residues.

This sequence joins TRBV6-1 and TRBJ1-2, with unresolved D. V was cut by 3 bases and J by 1 base, with 6 bases left in between. The CDR3 runs 13 residues. Germline CDR1 and CDR2: MNHNS and SASEGT. Here the CDR3 DNA reads TGTGCCAGCAGTGATTTGGGTAACTATGGCTACACCTTC. Amino acids: CASSDLGNYGYTF.

On this clonotype: A junction boundary mismatches the germline segment, possibly from a read error. CDR3 bases: TGCGCCAGCATAGCGGGACAGGGCTCCTATGAGCAGTACTTC. It translates to CASIAGQGSYEQYF. The chain is built from TRBV5-1 and TRBJ2-7; the D gene is possibly TRBD1 (9 bases). CDR1 is SGHRS, CDR2 YFSETQ, per germline. The CDR3 is 14 amino acids.

This chain links TRBV18 with TRBJ2-1; D is perhaps TRBD2 (5 bases). This CDR3 is built from 14 residues. With 5 bases removed from V and 5 bases from J, the gap between germline ends came to 13 bases. Germline-derived CDR1 and CDR2 are KGHSH and LQKENI. The DNA of the CDR3 is TGTGCCAGCTCAATCGGGATACGAAACAATGAGCAGTTCTTC. This encodes CASSIGIRNNEQFF.

This chain links TRBV6-5 with TRBJ2-3, with no clear D. The CDR3 totals 14 residues. Trimming stripped 6 bases from V and 14 bases from J, with 24 bases between. CDR1 and CDR2 from the germline V gene are MNHEY and SVGAGI. This CDR3 reads CASSPPGVFGYAYF. The CDR3 DNA reads TGTGCCAGCAGCCCCCCTGGGGTATTCGGATACGCGTATTTT.

This chain uses TRBV21-1 with TRBJ2-3; the table's D call TRBD1 went unverified against the DNA. TRBV21-1 is listed as a pseudogene. The CDR3 is made up of 12 amino acids. The CDR3 DNA follows: TGTGCCAGCAGCAAGCCCCTGGATACGCAGTATTTT. This translates into CASSKPLDTQYF.